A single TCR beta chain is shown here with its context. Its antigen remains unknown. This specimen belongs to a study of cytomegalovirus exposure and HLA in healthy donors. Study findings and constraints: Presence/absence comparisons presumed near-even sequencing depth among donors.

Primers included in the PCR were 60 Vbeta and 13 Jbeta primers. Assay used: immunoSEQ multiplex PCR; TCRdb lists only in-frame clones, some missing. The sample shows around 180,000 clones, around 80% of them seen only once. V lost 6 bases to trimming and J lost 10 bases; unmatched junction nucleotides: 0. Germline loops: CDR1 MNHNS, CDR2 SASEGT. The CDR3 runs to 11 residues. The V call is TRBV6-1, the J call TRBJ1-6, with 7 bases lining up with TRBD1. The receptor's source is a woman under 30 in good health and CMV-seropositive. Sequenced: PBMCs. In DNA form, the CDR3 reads TGTGCCAGCAGACAGGGGTCACCCCTCCACTTT. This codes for CASRQGSPLHF.